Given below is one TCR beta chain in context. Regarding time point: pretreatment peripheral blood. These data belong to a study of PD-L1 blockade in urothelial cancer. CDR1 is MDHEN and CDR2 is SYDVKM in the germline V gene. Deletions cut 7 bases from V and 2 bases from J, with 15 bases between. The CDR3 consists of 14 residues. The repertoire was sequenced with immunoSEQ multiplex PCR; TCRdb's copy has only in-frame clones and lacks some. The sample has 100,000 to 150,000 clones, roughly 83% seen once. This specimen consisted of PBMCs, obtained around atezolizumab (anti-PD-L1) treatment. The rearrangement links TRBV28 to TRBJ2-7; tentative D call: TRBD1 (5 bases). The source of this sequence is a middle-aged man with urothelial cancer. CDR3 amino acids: CASTWVGAAYEQYF. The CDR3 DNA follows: TGTGCCAGCACCTGGGTAGGGGCGGCCTACGAGCAGTACTTC.